Included here is one T cell receptor beta chain sequence, with context. Its antigen is unknown. Healthy bone marrow donors made up the cohort. The PCR had 60 Vbeta and 13 Jbeta primers. The table came from immunoSEQ multiplex PCR; TCRdb's copy has only in-frame clones and leaves some out. The repertoire holds approximately 170,000 clones, with over 70% as singletons. This specimen belongs to a study of cytomegalovirus exposure and HLA in healthy donors. Across the study: Researchers found that 81% of just under 400 genotyped donors fell within the Caucasian-associated ancestry cluster.

Study conclusions and caveats: In a later analysis, V- and J-gene trimming of beta chains associated with a DCLRE1C missense variant, replicated independently.

The TCR originated in a female donor in good health and CMV-seronegative. Sequences were obtained from PBMCs.

CDR3 nucleotides: TGTGCCATCAGTGAGTTCGACAGCACTGAAGCTTTCTTT. This encodes CAISEFDSTEAFF. The genes are TRBV10-3 and TRBJ1-1, with D maybe TRBD1 (5 bases). Trimming took off 1 base at V and 4 bases at J, with 7 bases between the two ends. Germline V CDR1 and CDR2: ENHRY, SYGVKD. The CDR3 contains 13 residues.